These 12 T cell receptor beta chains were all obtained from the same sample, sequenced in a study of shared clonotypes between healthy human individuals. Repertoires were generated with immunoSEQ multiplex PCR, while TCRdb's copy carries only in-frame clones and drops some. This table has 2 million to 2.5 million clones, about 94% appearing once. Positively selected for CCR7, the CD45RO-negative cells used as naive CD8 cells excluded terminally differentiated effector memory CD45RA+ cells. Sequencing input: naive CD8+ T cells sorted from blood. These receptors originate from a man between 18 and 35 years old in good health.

CDR3 bases: TGTGCCACTAAAGGCTACTATGGCTACACCTTC. Its translation is CATKGYYGYTF. The chain links TRBV2 to TRBJ1-2; no definite D call. The CDR3 is 11 amino acids. The germline V and J ends were trimmed by 10 bases and 3 bases, with 9 bases remaining between them. Germline CDR1 is SNHLY and CDR2 is FYNNEI.

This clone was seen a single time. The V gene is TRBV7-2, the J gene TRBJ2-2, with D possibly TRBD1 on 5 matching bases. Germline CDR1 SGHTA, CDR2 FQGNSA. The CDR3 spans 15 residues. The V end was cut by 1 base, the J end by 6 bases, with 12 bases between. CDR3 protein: CASSLVRADAGELFF. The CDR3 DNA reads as TGTGCCAGCAGCTTAGTCAGGGCCGATGCCGGGGAGCTGTTTTTT.

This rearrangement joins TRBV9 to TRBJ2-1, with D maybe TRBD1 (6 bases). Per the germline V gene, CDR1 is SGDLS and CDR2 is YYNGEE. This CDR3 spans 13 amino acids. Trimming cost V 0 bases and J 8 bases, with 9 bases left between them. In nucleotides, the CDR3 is TGTGCCAGCAGCGTAGCAGGGGTCGATGAGCAGTTCTTC. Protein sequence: CASSVAGVDEQFF.

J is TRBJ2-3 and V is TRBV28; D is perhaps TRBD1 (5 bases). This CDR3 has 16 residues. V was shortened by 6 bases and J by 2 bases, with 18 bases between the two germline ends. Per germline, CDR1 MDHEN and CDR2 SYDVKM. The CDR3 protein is CASSSTAELFTDTQYF. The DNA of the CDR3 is TGTGCCAGCAGCTCGACAGCCGAGCTTTTCACAGATACGCAGTATTTT. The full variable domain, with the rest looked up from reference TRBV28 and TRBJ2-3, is DVKVTQSSRYLVKRTGEKVFLECVQDMDHENMFWYRQDPGLGLRLIYFSYDVKMKEKGDIPEGYSVSREKKERFSLILESASTNQTSMYLCASSSTAELFTDTQYFGPGTRLTVL.

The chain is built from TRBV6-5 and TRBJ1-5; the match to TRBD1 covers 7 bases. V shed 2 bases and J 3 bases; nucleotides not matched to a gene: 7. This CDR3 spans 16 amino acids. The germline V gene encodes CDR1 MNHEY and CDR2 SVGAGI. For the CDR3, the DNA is TGTGCCAGCAGTTACGTAGAACAGGGGCCCAATCAGCCCCAGCATTTT. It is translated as CASSYVEQGPNQPQHF.

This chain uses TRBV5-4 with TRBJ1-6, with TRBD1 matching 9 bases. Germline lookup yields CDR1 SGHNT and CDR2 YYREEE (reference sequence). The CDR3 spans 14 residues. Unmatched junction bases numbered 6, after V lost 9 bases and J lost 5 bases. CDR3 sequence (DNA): TGTGCCACAAAAGACAGGGGGAATAATTCACCCCTCCACTTT. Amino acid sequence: CATKDRGNNSPLHF. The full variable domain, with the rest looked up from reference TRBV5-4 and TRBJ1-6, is ETGVTQSPTHLIKTRGQQVTLRCSSQSGHNTVSWYQQALGQGPQFIFQYYREEENGRGNFPPRFSGLQFPNYSSELNVNALELDDSALYLCATKDRGNNSPLHFGNGTRLTVT.

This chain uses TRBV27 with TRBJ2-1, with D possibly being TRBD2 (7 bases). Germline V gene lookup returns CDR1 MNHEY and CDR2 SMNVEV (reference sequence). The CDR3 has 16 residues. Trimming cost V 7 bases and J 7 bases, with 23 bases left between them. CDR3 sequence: CASKSGAGALVNEQFF. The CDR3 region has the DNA TGTGCCAGCAAGTCGGGGGCGGGAGCTTTGGTGAATGAGCAGTTCTTC.

The CDR3 nucleotides are TGTGCCAGCAGCGATCCTCAGGGGGCCCATCAGCCCCAGCATTTT. Protein product: CASSDPQGAHQPQHF. This chain connects TRBV2 to TRBJ1-5, with 8 positions matching TRBD1. The CDR3 loop spans 15 amino acids. The germline gives CDR1 SNHLY, CDR2 FYNNEI. Germline trimming cut 6 bases from V and 5 bases from J; bases unmatched to any gene: 9.

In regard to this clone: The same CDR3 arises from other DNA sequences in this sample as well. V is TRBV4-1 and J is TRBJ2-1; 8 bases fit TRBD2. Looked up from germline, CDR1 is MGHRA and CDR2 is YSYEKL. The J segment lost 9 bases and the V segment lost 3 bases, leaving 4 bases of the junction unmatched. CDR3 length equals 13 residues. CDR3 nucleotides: TGCGCCAGCAGCCAGGGACTAGGGGTTGAGCAGTTCTTC. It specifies CASSQGLGVEQFF.

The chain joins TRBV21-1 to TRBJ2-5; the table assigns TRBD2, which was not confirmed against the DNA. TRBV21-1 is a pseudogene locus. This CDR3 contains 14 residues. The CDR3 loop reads CASSYGTSGGTQYF. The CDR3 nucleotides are TGTGCCAGCAGTTACGGGACTAGCGGGGGGACCCAGTACTTC.

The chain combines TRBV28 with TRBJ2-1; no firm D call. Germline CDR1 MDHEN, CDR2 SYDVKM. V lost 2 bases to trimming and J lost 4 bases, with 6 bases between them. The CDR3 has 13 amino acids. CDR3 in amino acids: CASSLQPYNEQFF. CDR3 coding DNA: TGTGCCAGCAGTTTACAGCCGTACAATGAGCAGTTCTTC. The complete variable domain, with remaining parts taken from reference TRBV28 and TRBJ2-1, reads DVKVTQSSRYLVKRTGEKVFLECVQDMDHENMFWYRQDPGLGLRLIYFSYDVKMKEKGDIPEGYSVSREKKERFSLILESASTNQTSMYLCASSLQPYNEQFFGPGTRLTVL.

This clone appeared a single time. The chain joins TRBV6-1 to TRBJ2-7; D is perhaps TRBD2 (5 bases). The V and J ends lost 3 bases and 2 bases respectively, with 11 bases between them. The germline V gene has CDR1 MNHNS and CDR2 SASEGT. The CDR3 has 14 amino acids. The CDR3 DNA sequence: TGTGCCAGCAGTGATGGAGGCGGACCCTACGAGCAGTACTTC. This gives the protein CASSDGGGPYEQYF.